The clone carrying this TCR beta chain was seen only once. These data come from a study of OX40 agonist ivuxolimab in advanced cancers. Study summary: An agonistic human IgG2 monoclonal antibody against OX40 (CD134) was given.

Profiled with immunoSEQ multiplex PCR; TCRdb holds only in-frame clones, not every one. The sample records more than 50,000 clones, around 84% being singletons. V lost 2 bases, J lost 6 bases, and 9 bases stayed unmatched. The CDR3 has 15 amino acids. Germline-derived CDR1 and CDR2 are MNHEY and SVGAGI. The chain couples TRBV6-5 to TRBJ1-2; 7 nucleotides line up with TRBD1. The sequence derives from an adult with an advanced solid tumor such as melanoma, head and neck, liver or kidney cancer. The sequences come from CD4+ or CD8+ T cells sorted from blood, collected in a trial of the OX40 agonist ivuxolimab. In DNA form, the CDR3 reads TGTGCCAGCAGTTACCTCGACAGGGTCTTAGATGGCTACACCTTC. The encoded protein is CASSYLDRVLDGYTF.